Listed below are T cell receptor beta chains from one sample, sequenced in a study of molecular identifiers for immune sequencing clone quantification. One entry per CDR3 protein results from TCRdb running MiXCR on the PCR reads. The top ten clones hold roughly 0.9% of a sample with some 650,000 distinct CDR3 sequences, 20% of them seen once. The sequenced sample consisted of naive CD8+ T cells from blood, with Jurkat cell RNA spiked in. The receptors here all came from a human donor in good health. Some libraries in this study had Jurkat cell RNA spiked in. Both conserved end residues are part of each CDR3. Fields, in order: D gene, clone size, J gene, V gene, CDR3 DNA, CDR3 protein. D genes are given only for firm matches. Size is stated for part of the rows, as once, few or many counts, or as a class when the clone is expanded.

>.|many|TRBJ2-2|TRBV7-9
TGTGCCAGCAGCTTTGGGGGCGTTGCCACCGGGGAGCTGTTTTTT
CASSFGGVATGELFF
>TRBD1|many|TRBJ1-1|TRBV12-3/TRBV12-4
TGTGCCAGCACCGCCGGGACAGGGTACACTGAAGCTTTCTTT
CASTAGTGYTEAFF
>.|many|TRBJ2-1|TRBV4-1
TGCGCCAGCAGCCAAGATTCAGGGGAGCAGTTCTTC
CASSQDSGEQFF
>.|few|TRBJ1-5|TRBV5-8
TGTGCCAGCAGCGGCGTGGGGGTTTCCCAGCCCCAGCATTTT
CASSGVGVSQPQHF
>.|.|TRBJ2-5|TRBV19
TGTGCCGGTAGTATCGACGGACAAGAGACCCAGTACTTC
CAGSIDGQETQYF
>TRBD2|.|TRBJ2-1|TRBV9
TGTGCCAGCAGCGCTCTGGCGGGGGGGTTTGAGCAGTTCTTC
CASSALAGGFEQFF
>.|many|TRBJ2-2|TRBV11-2
TGTGCCAGCAGCTTATTTTCGGGGCGGTCCGGGGAGCTGTTTTTT
CASSLFSGRSGELFF
>TRBD2|many|TRBJ2-4|TRBV7-9
TGTGCCAGCAGCTTCACGGCTAGCGGGGAACTAGCCAAAAACATTCAGTACTTC
CASSFTASGELAKNIQYF
>TRBD1|.|TRBJ2-1|TRBV19
TGTGCCAGTAGTGCGGGACAGGGGAACGAGCAGTTCTTC
CASSAGQGNEQFF
>TRBD1|many|TRBJ1-2|TRBV5-4
TGTGCCAGCAGCCCCCGGACAGGGGAAGGCTACACCTTC
CASSPRTGEGYTF
>TRBD1|many|TRBJ1-1|TRBV20-1
TGCAGTGCTAAAAAGACAGGGGGTGGGGGCACTGAAGCTTTCTTT
CSAKKTGGGGTEAFF
>.|few|TRBJ1-2|TRBV27
TGTGCCAGCAGACACACTCAGGCGCACGGAAACCAAAAGAATCCTAACTATGGCTACACCTTC
CASRHTQAHGNQKNPNYGYTF
>TRBD2|many|TRBJ2-7|TRBV12-3/TRBV12-4
TGTGCCAGCAGTAGCGGGGACGGAGCCTACGAGCAGTACTTC
CASSSGDGAYEQYF
>.|many|TRBJ2-2|TRBV4-2
TGTGCCAGCAGCCAGCAGACCCTCGCGAACACCGGGGAGCTGTTTTTT
CASSQQTLANTGELFF
>.|.|TRBJ1-5|TRBV18
TGTGCCAGCTCACCACCGCGAATGGGTTCTAGCAATCAGCCCCAGCATTTT
CASSPPRMGSSNQPQHF
>.|many|TRBJ1-1|TRBV28
TGTGCCAGCACCTGGCGGGGAAGCACTGAAGCTTTCTTT
CASTWRGSTEAFF
>TRBD2|many|TRBJ2-3|TRBV7-6
TGTGCCAGCAGCCGTTATGGGGGGGCAGATACGCAGTATTTT
CASSRYGGADTQYF
>.|.|TRBJ2-3|TRBV12-3/TRBV12-4
TGTGCCGGCAGTTTTAGGGTCGAGGGGGTTACAGATACGCAGTATTTT
CAGSFRVEGVTDTQYF
>.|many|TRBJ2-2|TRBV11-2
TGTGCCAGCAGCTTATCCGCGGACGGAGGAGACACCGGGGAGCTGTTTTTT
CASSLSADGGDTGELFF
>.|many|TRBJ1-4|TRBV20-1
TGCAGTGCTAGAGTTGAGGAAACTAATGAAAAACTGTTTTTT
CSARVEETNEKLFF
>.|.|TRBJ2-7|TRBV9
TGTGCCAGCAGCGTAGCCAGGGACTCCCACGAGCAGTACTTC
CASSVARDSHEQYF
>.|many|TRBJ2-5|TRBV25-1
TGTGCCAGCAGTGGTAGCCAAGAGACCCAGTACTTC
CASSGSQETQYF
>TRBD2|many|TRBJ2-3|TRBV30
TGTGCCCGGGGACTCGACGGAGCGGGGGGCCTGACAGATACGCAGTATTTT
CARGLDGAGGLTDTQYF
>.|.|TRBJ1-5|TRBV19
TGTGCCAGTAGTATAGCGGAGTTATACCAGCCCCAGCATTTT
CASSIAELYQPQHF
>TRBD1|many|TRBJ2-2|TRBV5-1
TGTGCCAGCAGCCCTGGGACAGGGACCGGGGAGCTGTTTTTT
CASSPGTGTGELFF
>TRBD2|.|TRBJ2-5|TRBV27
TGTGCCAGCAGTTTATCAGGGACTAGCGGGGGTTTTGGAGAGACCCAGTACTTC
CASSLSGTSGGFGETQYF
>.|few|TRBJ2-2|TRBV5-5
TGTGCCAGCAGCTTGGCCTGGGGATCCGGGGAGCTGTTTTTT
CASSLAWGSGELFF
>.|.|TRBJ2-7|TRBV6-2/TRBV6-3
TGTGCCAGCAGGACAGGACGGATCTACGAGCAGTACTTC
CASRTGRIYEQYF
>.|many|TRBJ2-7|TRBV4-1
TGCGCCAGCAGCCAAGGCCCTCGGGGCTCCTACGAGCAGTACTTC
CASSQGPRGSYEQYF
>.|few|TRBJ2-1|TRBV7-9
TGTGCCAGCAGGCCGGGGGGCGGCAGTGAGCAGTTCTTC
CASRPGGGSEQFF
>TRBD1|few|TRBJ2-1|TRBV11-2
TGTGCCAGCAACTCGAGGACAGGTGAGCAGTTCTTC
CASNSRTGEQFF
>TRBD2|many|TRBJ2-7|TRBV20-1
TGCAGTGCTCCAAACTCACTAGCGGGAGGGCCTCTCCCTTACGAGCAGTACTTC
CSAPNSLAGGPLPYEQYF